The rows below give T cell receptor beta chains drawn from one sample of a study of cytomegalovirus exposure and HLA in healthy donors. Assay: immunoSEQ multiplex PCR; the TCRdb copy retains only in-frame clones and omits some. The sample includes a few hundred thousand clones, around four fifths of them seen just once. Sequences were obtained from PBMCs. Every receptor here comes from a woman aged 40 to 55 in good health and CMV-seropositive. Each CDR3 is given with its conserved first and last residue. Rows give clone size only sometimes, using once, few, many, or a class for an expanded clone.

>TRBV2|-|16
CASRTATGGGGYGYTF
>TRBV18|-|14
CASSPNTQGGGYTF
>TRBV19|few|13
CASSKTGRTEAFF
>TRBV30|-|16
CAWSMDRDFLFHGYTF
>TRBV30|-|12
CAWSEGQGSSRF
>TRBV30|-|15
CAWSDDRGARDPQYF
>TRBV5-6|-|16
CASSLDRVGNYNEQFF
>TRBV5-4|few|15
CATALGGGANYGYTF
>TRBV4-3|-|18
CASSQDRDYFASSYEQYF
>TRBV5-1|-|13
CASSFEGGNTIYF